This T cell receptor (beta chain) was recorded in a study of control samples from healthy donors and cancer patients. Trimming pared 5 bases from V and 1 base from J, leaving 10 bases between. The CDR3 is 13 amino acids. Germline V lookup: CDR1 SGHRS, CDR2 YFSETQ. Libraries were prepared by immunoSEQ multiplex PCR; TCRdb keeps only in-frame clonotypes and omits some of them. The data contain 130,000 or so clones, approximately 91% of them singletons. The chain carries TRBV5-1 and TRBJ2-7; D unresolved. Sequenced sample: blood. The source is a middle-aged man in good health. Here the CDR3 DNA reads TGCGCCAGCAGACCCGGCCTATCCTACGAGCAGTACTTC. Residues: CASRPGLSYEQYF.